This T cell receptor beta chain was sequenced for a study of glioma-infiltrating T cells after dendritic cell vaccination. Input was 1.5 to 2.5 ug genomic DNA, or all available if less. Using immunoSEQ multiplex PCR, the repertoire was profiled, and TCRdb retains in-frame clones only, with some absent. This table has several hundred clones, around 84% appearing once. The V gene lost 0 bases and the J gene lost 0 bases, with 8 bases spanning the gap. CDR1 is MNHEY and CDR2 is SVGAGI in the germline V gene. The CDR3 loop spans 16 amino acids. Fresh-frozen tumor tissue and more than two years of survival data were available for all. Note on this clone: Its antigen remains unidentified.

Study-level results: Estimated pretreatment TIL content predicted outcome after dendritic cell vaccination.

This TCR was sampled from a human donor with glioblastoma. This material consisted of tumor tissue, taken before dendritic cell vaccination. This rearrangement joins TRBV6-5 to TRBJ2-2, with D possibly TRBD2 on 6 matching bases. The CDR3 DNA reads as TGTGCCAGCAGTTACTCGCCGGGAGCGAACACCGGGGAGCTGTTTTTT. Translated: CASSYSPGANTGELFF.